These 15 T cell receptor beta chains came from one sample sequenced in a study of Ad26.COV2.S vaccination and SARS-CoV-2 variants. Described treatment: over 15 received Ad26.COV2.S at low or high dose, single or two shots; roughly 5 received placebo; per-sample allocation not given. The investigators took samples on day 63 after the first vaccine or placebo injection. The table came from immunoSEQ multiplex PCR; TCRdb's copy has only in-frame clones and leaves some out. The table lists roughly 300,000 clones, roughly 90% of them singletons. The sample was peripheral blood, taken in a trial of Ad26.COV2.S vaccine versus placebo. The source of these receptors is a person between 18 and 65 years old who received the Ad26.COV2.S COVID-19 vaccine or a placebo.

This chain connects TRBV27 to TRBJ1-2; D is uncertain. Trimming left V 5 bases short and J 4 bases short, with 17 bases between. Germline CDR1 reads MNHEY; CDR2 reads SMNVEV (reference sequence). This CDR3 is built from 15 residues. Here the CDR3 DNA reads TGTGCCAGCAGTCCTAATGCCAGGACGGCCTATGGCTACACCTTC. Protein: CASSPNARTAYGYTF.

This chain joins TRBV11-2 and TRBJ2-1, with TRBD2 matching over 7 bases. With 0 bases clipped from V and 9 bases from J, the junction kept 8 bases outside the gene matches. Looked up from germline, CDR1 is SGHAT and CDR2 is FQNNGV. The length of the CDR3 is 15 residues. CDR3: CASSLERLATGEQFF. The CDR3 bases are TGTGCCAGCAGCTTAGAGCGACTAGCCACCGGTGAGCAGTTCTTC.

V and J are TRBV6-4 and TRBJ2-1, with D unresolved. CDR3 size: 13 residues. V lost 5 bases, J lost 5 bases, and 10 bases lay in between. Germline values: CDR1 MRHNA, CDR2 SNTAGT. The CDR3 is CASSLDGNNEQFF. The CDR3 DNA reads TGTGCCAGCAGTCTCGACGGTAACAATGAGCAGTTCTTC.

This clone has more than one count but fewer than ten. The rearrangement joins TRBV6-1 to TRBJ1-2, with TRBD1 as a possible D gene (5 bases). V lost 4 bases to trimming and J lost 3 bases, with 18 bases between them. The CDR3 contains 16 residues. The germline V gene encodes CDR1 MNHNS and CDR2 SASEGT. The CDR3 coding sequence is TGTGCCAGCAGTGCACACAATCAGGGCTCTGACTATGGCTACACCTTC. It encodes CASSAHNQGSDYGYTF.

The gene calls are TRBV9 and TRBJ2-3; D might be TRBD2 (6 bases). CDR1 is SGDLS and CDR2 is YYNGEE in the germline V gene. This CDR3 is built from 15 residues. Trimming removed 0 bases from V and 1 base from J, with 9 bases in between. As DNA, the CDR3 is TGTGCCAGCAGCGTAGGGGTAGCGGGCACAGATACGCAGTATTTT. Its translation is CASSVGVAGTDTQYF.

Worth noting for this clone: Within the sample, other DNA sequences also encode this same CDR3. The genes are TRBV28 and TRBJ1-3; D gene unclear. Trimming pared 3 bases from V and 0 bases from J, leaving 9 bases between. The CDR3 extends over 15 amino acids. CDR1 MDHEN and CDR2 SYDVKM come from the germline V gene. CDR3 coding DNA: TGTGCCAGCAGTTTTGGCACAAGCTCTGGAAACACCATATATTTT. It is translated as CASSFGTSSGNTIYF.

This chain connects TRBV30 to TRBJ2-2; D gene unclear. V gave up 5 bases and J gave up 0 bases, with 13 bases separating them. The V gene's germline CDR1 is GTSNPN and CDR2 SVGIG (reference sequence). The CDR3 is 15 amino acids. The CDR3 loop is CAWSLGPSNTGELFF. The CDR3 coding sequence is TGTGCCTGGTCCCTAGGTCCCTCGAACACCGGGGAGCTGTTTTTT.

This rearrangement joins TRBV7-2 to TRBJ2-7; 13 bases map to TRBD2. V shed 5 bases and J 5 bases; nucleotides not matched to a gene: 9. From germline, CDR1 is SGHTA and CDR2 FQGNSA. CDR3 length equals 16 residues. CDR3 DNA: TGTGCCAGCAGCCCCAGTCCCGGGACTAGCGGGAACGAGCAGTACTTC. Its protein product is CASSPSPGTSGNEQYF.

This chain links TRBV9 with TRBJ1-4; TRBD1 agrees at 8 bases. Germline lookup yields CDR1 SGDLS and CDR2 YYNGEE. Losses at the gene ends were 2 bases for V and 8 bases for J; bases not matched to a gene: 8. The CDR3 runs to 15 residues. The CDR3 reads CASSVAGGPREKLFF. CDR3 coding DNA: TGTGCCAGCAGCGTCGCAGGGGGCCCTAGGGAAAAACTGTTTTTT.

V usage is TRBV18 and J usage is TRBJ1-1, with D possibly matching TRBD1 (5 bases). This CDR3 is built from 15 residues. Germline values: CDR1 KGHSH, CDR2 LQKENI. Trimming left V 3 bases short and J 2 bases short, with 13 bases between. The CDR3 reads CASSPIPGPNTEAFF. For the CDR3, the DNA is TGTGCCAGCTCACCGATTCCGGGGCCAAACACTGAAGCTTTCTTT.

This chain joins TRBV5-1 and TRBJ2-5, with 10 bases aligning to TRBD1. Germline V gives CDR1 SGHRS, CDR2 YFSETQ. V gave up 5 bases and J gave up 5 bases; unmatched junction bases: 6. The CDR3 has 14 amino acids. CDR3 region: CASSLTGGAETQYF. The CDR3 DNA is TGCGCCAGCAGTCTGACAGGGGGCGCGGAGACCCAGTACTTC.

The chain couples TRBV28 to TRBJ2-7; D tentatively fits TRBD1 or TRBD2 (5 bases each). The CDR3 loop spans 12 amino acids. Per germline, CDR1 MDHEN and CDR2 SYDVKM. Trimming took 3 bases from V and 5 from J, leaving 8 bases between them. As DNA, the CDR3 is TGTGCCAGCAGTTTCGTGGGGGACGAGCAGTACTTC. It encodes CASSFVGDEQYF.

The gene calls are TRBV27 and TRBJ2-7, with 8 bases lining up with TRBD1. The J segment lost 3 bases and the V segment lost 0 bases, leaving 4 bases of the junction unmatched. This CDR3 spans 15 amino acids. Germline loops: CDR1 MNHEY, CDR2 SMNVEV (reference sequence). CDR3 DNA sequence: TGTGCCAGCAGTTTATCCACAGGGGGGCTCTACGAGCAGTACTTC. Its protein product is CASSLSTGGLYEQYF.

The chain is built from TRBV29-1 and TRBJ2-5; D remains unclear. The V gene's germline CDR1 is SQVTM and CDR2 ANQGSEA. Trimming removed 4 bases at V and 2 bases at J, with 8 bases between. The CDR3 runs 12 residues. CDR3 sequence reads: CSVGRAQETQYF. DNA of the CDR3: TGCAGCGTTGGTCGGGCGCAAGAGACCCAGTACTTC.

The chain employs TRBV7-9 and TRBJ2-1, with D perhaps matching TRBD1 or TRBD2 (6 bases each). Germline assignment: CDR1 SEHNR and CDR2 FQNEAQ (reference sequence). This CDR3 comprises 13 residues. Between the trimmed V and J ends, which lost 5 bases and 7 bases, there was a span of 12 bases. The CDR3 loop reads CASSLRGANEQFF. For the CDR3, the DNA is TGTGCCAGCAGCCTAAGGGGGGCAAATGAGCAGTTCTTC.